This T cell receptor beta chain came from a study of blood T cells in healthy people across ages (dated by TCRdb to about 2015). About the study as a whole: In model experiments, roughly one uniquely barcoded TCR beta cDNA molecule per two T cells was captured by template switching. To track age-related changes in TCR beta repertoire diversity, the study relied on deep sequencing normalized with unique cDNA molecular identifiers. The donors were divided into four age groups: young (average approximately 17 years), middle-aged (under 40), aged (under 70) and long-lived (roughly 88). To avoid experimental bias, donors of different ages were randomly spread across the sequencing lanes. Two additional independent replicas of 1 million unique cDNA reads from the same blood draw were analyzed for two donors (one aged 18 to 30 and one aged 80 or older).

Between the V and J ends, shortened by 2 bases and 3 bases respectively, the junction contains 11 bases. The germline V gene (reference sequence) gives CDR1 as DFQATT and CDR2 as SNEGSKA. From cysteine to phenylalanine, the CDR3 is 13 amino acids long. Just CDR3 DNA is preserved here, 39 bases in frame from base 1. Systemically healthy Caucasian individuals from Russia, 35 to 50 in total and aged about 6 to 100 years, were included as donors. Approximately 10 milliliters of peripheral blood were collected from each donor into EDTA-treated Vacutainer tubes. PBMCs were isolated by Ficoll-Paque density-gradient centrifugation, with at least 6 million obtained per sample. Total RNA, at least 5 micrograms per sample, was extracted from PBMCs with Trizol reagent. Naive CD45RAhigh/CD27high T cell percentages were measured by flow cytometry on a PBMC aliquot from every donor. This clonotype was picked up a small number of times. It lacks a known antigen. The record has no base qualities; no much larger clone is one base away.

Library preparation employed 5' RACE. Sequencing was carried out with an Illumina HiSeq 2500. A second roughly 6 to 11 cycle PCR used a sample-barcoded 5' primer and a J-beta primer mix. Each TCR beta cDNA molecule received a unique molecular identifier from a template-switch 5' adaptor carrying 12 random nucleotides. Each sample yielded at least 2.5 million CDR3-containing paired-end reads. The Mint cDNA synthesis kit, primed by a TRBC-specific oligonucleotide, was used to synthesize first-strand cDNA from all RNA. All cDNA was treated with uracil-DNA glycosylase and then went through a first 18-cycle PCR with the universal primers M1SS and BC2_uni_R. The original methods were these. Normalization of each sample was performed by random selection of 1 million high-quality reads, each carrying a distinct molecular identifier. Reads sharing molecular identifiers were discarded rather than binned into consensus sequences. CDR3 identification, clonotype clustering and error correction used MiTCR with a Q25 quality threshold and the strictest error-elimination algorithm. A nonparametric unseen species model using Euler transformation provided a lower-bound estimate of total TCR beta diversity. Using fastp trimming at Q25 and MiXCR clonotype assembly, TCRdb reanalyzed the public sequencing data and kept in-frame beta chains. Identical CDR3 proteins give one entry, which carries the most common genes and DNA. In this record, the V and J calls reflect TCRdb's handling and not the investigators' own analysis. Here the sample has fewer than 900,000 distinct CDR3 sequences; roughly 44% occur a single time. The ten largest clones take up 20% to 25% of the sample.

Results and caveats for the whole study, not just this receptor: Observed TCR beta diversity per million T cells fell roughly linearly with age, and a significant reduction was already apparent by age around 40. Total diversity estimates from one million sequenced T cells were considered lower bounds and underestimates. Since profiling was done on bulk unsorted PBMCs, naive and antigen-experienced compartments could not be conclusively compared. Because the CMV infection status of the donors was unknown, age-related changes in expanded clonotypes may potentially have been confounded. Observed TCR beta diversity correlated strongly with the percentage of naive T cells measured by flow cytometry. Compared with the aged group, more naive CD4+ T cells, fewer expanded clones and increased TCR diversity were shown by the long-lived group, suggesting age selection.

This sequence was found in a woman between 55 and 75 years old in good health. Specimen: blood. The chain employs TRBV20-1 and TRBJ2-7; a confident D gene designation cannot be given. The nucleotide sequence is given as TGCAGTGCTAGATTAGGGTTGGGCTACGAGCAGTACTTC. Its protein product is CSARLGLGYEQYF.